The 14 T cell receptor beta chains in this list originate from one sample, sequenced in a study of blood T cell repertoires in COVID-19. TCRdb's table, derived via immunoSEQ multiplex PCR, lists solely in-frame clones and lacks some. The data hold 220,000 or so clones, with roughly 75% observed a single time. Input material: peripheral blood. The receptor source for this set is a woman aged 70-85 years with acute or convalescent COVID-19.

This chain links TRBV20-1 with TRBJ2-5, with D possibly matching TRBD2 (5 bases). Trimming stripped 6 bases from V and 7 bases from J, with 6 bases between. Germline CDR1 is DFQATT and CDR2 is SNEGSKA (reference sequence). The CDR3 sequence is 9 residues long. The CDR3 reads CSAAGTQYF. DNA of the CDR3: TGCAGTGCCGCGGGGACCCAGTACTTC.

This clone was found once. The chain links TRBV4-1 to TRBJ1-1, with a possible D match to TRBD1 (6 bases). The V and J ends lost 4 bases and 5 bases respectively, with 20 bases between them. This CDR3 is 16 amino acids long. CDR1 MGHRA and CDR2 YSYEKL come from the germline V gene. This CDR3 reads CASSPPRNRDRTEAFF. DNA for the CDR3: TGCGCCAGCAGCCCACCCCGGAACAGGGATAGGACTGAAGCTTTCTTT.

J is TRBJ1-1 and V is TRBV7-2, with 9 bases fitting TRBD1. J was trimmed by 1 base and V by 5 bases; bases with no gene match: 2. Germline lookup yields CDR1 SGHTA and CDR2 FQGNSA. The CDR3 contains 14 residues. The CDR3 loop reads CASSPDRGNTEAFF. In nucleotides, the CDR3 is TGTGCCAGCAGCCCGGACAGGGGGAACACTGAAGCTTTCTTT.

The V call is TRBV19, the J call TRBJ2-3, with TRBD2 as a possible D gene (5 bases). This CDR3 has 14 amino acids. With 5 bases removed from V and 6 bases from J, the gap between germline ends came to 15 bases. Per the germline V gene, CDR1 is LNHDA and CDR2 is SQIVND (reference sequence). The CDR3 DNA reads TGTGCCAGTAGTTTGGCTAGCTCCTCGGATACGCAGTATTTT. As protein: CASSLASSSDTQYF.

Concerning this clone itself: One junction end does not reproduce the germline sequence, and a read error may be involved. The sample holds other DNA sequences that translate to the same CDR3. The J gene is TRBJ2-2, the V gene TRBV24-1; D is uncertain. The CDR3 is 15 residues long. Germline V CDR1 and CDR2: KGHDR, SFDVKD. The CDR3 sequence is CATSDLIYGTGELFF. The CDR3 DNA reads as TGCGCCACCAGTGATTTGATATACGGCACCGGGGAGCTGTTTTTT.

This clone was counted only a few times. The genes are TRBV28 and TRBJ2-7; TRBD2 is a possible D gene (5 bases). Germline CDR1 and CDR2: MDHEN and SYDVKM. This CDR3 has 14 residues. Trimming cost V 1 base and J 3 bases, with 10 bases left between them. The CDR3 spells CASSLLKGDYEQYF. CDR3 nucleotides: TGTGCCAGCAGTTTATTAAAGGGAGACTACGAGCAGTACTTC.

The chain carries TRBV28 and TRBJ1-1; D gene unclear. The germline V and J ends were trimmed by 10 bases and 3 bases, with 12 bases remaining between them. CDR3 length: 12 amino acids. The V gene's germline CDR1 is MDHEN and CDR2 SYDVKM. The CDR3 spells CATGRADTEAFF. CDR3 sequence (DNA): TGTGCCACCGGGAGGGCGGACACTGAAGCTTTCTTT. Complete variable domain (other parts from reference TRBV28 and TRBJ1-1): DVKVTQSSRYLVKRTGEKVFLECVQDMDHENMFWYRQDPGLGLRLIYFSYDVKMKEKGDIPEGYSVSREKKERFSLILESASTNQTSMYLCATGRADTEAFFGQGTRLTVV.

A single count supports this clone. V gene TRBV5-1 combines with J gene TRBJ1-5; D is perhaps TRBD1 (6 bases). CDR1 is SGHRS and CDR2 is YFSETQ in the germline V gene. The CDR3 totals 14 residues. Trimming took 0 bases from V and 8 from J, leaving 12 bases between them. The CDR3 DNA follows: TGCGCCAGCAGCTTGGGACTGGGGGCTGAGCCCCAGCATTTT. Protein product: CASSLGLGAEPQHF.

J is TRBJ2-3 and V is TRBV7-2; 12 bases are a match to TRBD2. The germline V gene encodes CDR1 SGHTA and CDR2 FQGNSA. V lost 5 bases and J lost 1; bases outside the gene matches: 4. This CDR3 has 16 amino acids. In nucleotides, the CDR3 is TGTGCCAGCAGCCCAGGGACTAGCGGGCGCACAGATACGCAGTATTTT. Translated: CASSPGTSGRTDTQYF.

V gene TRBV11-1 combines with J gene TRBJ1-1; 7 bases match TRBD1. Germline CDR1 reads SGHAT; CDR2 reads FQDESV (reference sequence). V was pared by 2 bases and J by 6 bases, with 9 bases of the junction left unmatched. The CDR3 loop spans 15 amino acids. CDR3 loop: CASSLRGTGDSEAFF. The DNA for the CDR3 is TGTGCCAGCAGCTTAAGGGGCACAGGGGACTCTGAAGCTTTCTTT.

This chain links TRBV29-1 with TRBJ1-4, with a tentative D call TRBD1 (5 bases). Germline CDR1 SQVTM, CDR2 ANQGSEA. This CDR3 spans 11 amino acids. The V gene lost 0 bases and the J gene lost 13 bases, with 9 bases spanning the gap. The CDR3 region is CSVEESRALFF. CDR3 nucleotides: TGCAGCGTTGAAGAATCCAGGGCACTGTTTTTT.

The chain employs TRBV6-5 and TRBJ1-4, with TRBD1 as a possible D gene (5 bases). In germline, CDR1 is MNHEY, CDR2 SVGAGI. V shed 2 bases and J shed 10 bases, with 14 bases lying between them. The length of the CDR3 is 14 residues. The CDR3 loop is CASSYARQFGKLFF. The CDR3 nucleotides are TGTGCCAGCAGTTACGCCCGACAGTTCGGAAAACTGTTTTTT.

This rearrangement joins TRBV28 to TRBJ2-1; 12 positions agree with TRBD2. CDR3 size: 15 residues. Germline V gene lookup returns CDR1 MDHEN and CDR2 SYDVKM. With V trimmed by 5 bases and J by 7 bases, 6 bases remained unmatched. The DNA of the CDR3 is TGTGCCAGCAGTCCCCGGACTAGCGGGAAGAATGAGCAGTTCTTC. Translating it yields CASSPRTSGKNEQFF. Full variable domain (remainder filled in from reference TRBV28 and TRBJ2-1): DVKVTQSSRYLVKRTGEKVFLECVQDMDHENMFWYRQDPGLGLRLIYFSYDVKMKEKGDIPEGYSVSREKKERFSLILESASTNQTSMYLCASSPRTSGKNEQFFGPGTRLTVL.

V is TRBV2 and J is TRBJ1-5; 9 bases align to TRBD1. Per germline, CDR1 SNHLY and CDR2 FYNNEI. V was pared by 4 bases and J by 4 bases, with 2 bases of the junction left unmatched. This CDR3 is built from 14 residues. CDR3 coding DNA: TGTGCCAGCAGTGCCGACAGGGGGAATCAGCCCCAGCATTTT. Its translation is CASSADRGNQPQHF.